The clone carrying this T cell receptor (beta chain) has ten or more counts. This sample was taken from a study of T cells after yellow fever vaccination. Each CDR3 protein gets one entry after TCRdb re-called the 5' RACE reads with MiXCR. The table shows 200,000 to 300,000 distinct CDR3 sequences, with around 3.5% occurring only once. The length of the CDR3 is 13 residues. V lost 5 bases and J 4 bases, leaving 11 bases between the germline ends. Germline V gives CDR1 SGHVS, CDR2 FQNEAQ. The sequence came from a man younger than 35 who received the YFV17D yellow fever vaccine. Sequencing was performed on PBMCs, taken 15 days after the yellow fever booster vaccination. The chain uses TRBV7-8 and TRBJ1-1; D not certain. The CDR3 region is CASSVDLSTEAFF. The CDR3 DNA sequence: TGTGCCAGCAGCGTAGACCTGAGCACTGAAGCTTTCTTT. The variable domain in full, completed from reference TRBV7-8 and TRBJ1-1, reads GAGVSQSPRYKVAKRGQDVALRCDPISGHVSLFWYQQALGQGPEFLTYFQNEAQLDKSGLPSDRFFAERPEGSVSTLKIQRTQQEDSAVYLCASSVDLSTEAFFGQGTRLTVV.